The present T cell receptor (beta chain) was sequenced within a study of cytomegalovirus exposure and HLA in healthy donors. Study summary: Among the 350 to 500 donors who were genotyped, over 70% fell in the genetic ancestry cluster that is associated with self-reported Caucasian donors.

13 Jbeta primers and 60 Vbeta primers were used for the PCR. The table came from immunoSEQ multiplex PCR; TCRdb's copy has only in-frame clones and leaves some out. The table shows 160,000 or so clones, with less than 90% occurring only once. The CDR3 runs 14 residues. Germline-derived CDR1 and CDR2 are MNHEY and SVGAGI. The V gene lost 2 bases and the J gene lost 4 bases, with 9 bases spanning the gap. The study, taken as a whole, reports: The authors enumerated 150 to 200 TCR beta chains as linked to cytomegalovirus. Because they were indistinguishable, some V segments, including TRBV6-2 and TRBV6-3, were excluded.

About this clone itself: Its specificity is not known.

Sequenced sample: PBMCs. J is TRBJ2-1 and V is TRBV6-5, with unresolved D. This clonotype was sampled from a woman in her late teens or twenties in good health and CMV-seronegative. The CDR3 bases are TGTGCCAGCAGTTACGCAGGAACGTACAATGAGCAGTTCTTC. Its protein is CASSYAGTYNEQFF.